A single sample is the source of the 14 T cell receptor beta chains below, sequenced in a study of Ad26.COV2.S vaccination and SARS-CoV-2 variants. Sequenced by immunoSEQ multiplex PCR; TCRdb stores in-frame clones only, minus some. Here the sample spans roughly 140,000 clones, roughly 85% being singletons. Sequences were derived from peripheral blood, sampled after recovery from COVID-19. The receptors stem from a human donor who had recovered from COVID-19.

As DNA, the CDR3 is TGTGCCAGCAGCCCGCTCGTGACATCTCGGCCTTTCTTT. This encodes CASSPLVTSRPFF. The rearrangement uses TRBV14 and TRBJ1-1; unclear D gene. The CDR3 loop spans 13 amino acids. Germline CDR1 is SGHDN and CDR2 is FVKESK. V lost 4 bases, J lost 12 bases, and 18 bases lay in between. Filled out from reference TRBV14 and TRBJ1-1, the complete variable domain reads EAGVTQFPSHSVIEKGQTVTLRCDPISGHDNLYWYRRVMGKEIKFLLHFVKESKQDESGMPNNRFLAERTGGTYSTLKVQPAELEDSGVYFCASSPLVTSRPFFGQGTRLTVV.

CDR3 protein: CASSYGGSQPQHF. CDR3 nucleotides: TGTGCCAGCAGTTACGGGGGGTCACAGCCCCAGCATTTT. V gene TRBV6-5 combines with J gene TRBJ1-5; D is perhaps TRBD1 (5 bases). The CDR3 covers 13 residues. Germline V lookup: CDR1 MNHEY, CDR2 SVGAGI. V lost 2 bases and J lost 7, with 9 bases in between.

The rearrangement joins TRBV11-3 to TRBJ2-3; no clear D. The V gene lost 2 bases and the J gene lost 6 bases, with 9 bases spanning the gap. In germline, CDR1 is SGHNT, CDR2 YENEEA. The CDR3 is made up of 13 amino acids. The CDR3 DNA follows: TGTGCCAGCAGCTTAAACTCCGGGGATACGCAGTATTTT. It is translated as CASSLNSGDTQYF.

The gene calls are TRBV25-1 and TRBJ2-1, with TRBD2 matching over 15 bases. Germline V gives CDR1 MGHDK, CDR2 SYGVNS. The CDR3 spans 16 residues. V dropped 3 bases and J dropped 10; count of bases not matched to a gene: 7. CDR3 in DNA: TGTGCCAGCAGTGACCCCGGACTAGCGGGGGGGGTAGAGCAGTTCTTC. It is translated as CASSDPGLAGGVEQFF. Together with reference TRBV25-1 and TRBJ2-1, the CDR3 gives the full variable domain: EADIYQTPRYLVIGTGKKITLECSQTMGHDKMYWYQQDPGMELHLIHYSYGVNSTEKGDLSSESTVSRIRTEHFPLTLESARPSHTSQYLCASSDPGLAGGVEQFFGPGTRLTVL.

This chain uses TRBV5-6 with TRBJ2-3; possible D gene TRBD1, 6 bases. The CDR3 consists of 14 residues. The V and J ends lost 5 bases and 4 bases respectively, with 14 bases between them. The germline CDR1 and CDR2 sequences are SGHDT and YYEEEE. CDR3 protein: CASSMGGGADTQYF. CDR3 nucleotides: TGTGCCAGCAGTATGGGTGGGGGCGCAGATACGCAGTATTTT. The variable domain in full, with the rest retrieved from reference TRBV5-6 and TRBJ2-3, is DAGVTQSPTHLIKTRGQQVTLRCSPKSGHDTVSWYQQALGQGPQFIFQYYEEEERQRGNFPDRFSGHQFPNYSSELNVNALLLGDSALYLCASSMGGGADTQYFGPGTRLTVL.

J is TRBJ1-5 and V is TRBV12-5; the match to TRBD1 covers 7 bases. The CDR3 extends over 14 amino acids. Germline V CDR1 and CDR2: LGHNT, FRNRAP. J lost 7 bases, V lost 4 bases, and 7 bases had no gene match. The CDR3 loop reads CASGSGQSGQPQHF. The CDR3 coding sequence is TGTGCTAGTGGTTCGGGACAGAGCGGGCAGCCCCAGCATTTT. Combining the CDR3 with reference TRBV12-5 and TRBJ1-5 gives the whole variable domain DARVTQTPRHKVTEMGQEVTMRCQPILGHNTVFWYRQTMMQGLELLAYFRNRAPLDDSGMPKDRFSAEMPDATLATLKIQPSEPRDSAVYFCASGSGQSGQPQHFGDGTRLSIL.

The chain is built from TRBV7-8 and TRBJ1-4; D unclear. The germline V gene has CDR1 SGHVS and CDR2 FQNEAQ. The CDR3 spans 12 residues. V was pared by 5 bases and J by 5 bases, with 6 bases between. The CDR3 region is CASSAQNEKLFF. For the CDR3, the DNA is TGTGCCAGCAGCGCCCAAAATGAAAAACTGTTTTTT.

This chain uses TRBV7-9 with TRBJ1-2, with 10 bases lining up with TRBD1. Germline values: CDR1 SEHNR, CDR2 FQNEAQ (reference sequence). This CDR3 comprises 14 residues. Unmatched junction bases numbered 8, after V lost 5 bases and J lost 8 bases. The CDR3 DNA is TGTGCCAGCAGCACAGACGGGACAGGGGTCGGCTACACCTTC. Protein product: CASSTDGTGVGYTF.

The chain combines TRBV7-9 with TRBJ2-5, with 7 bases identical to TRBD2. The CDR3 covers 13 residues. Losses at the gene ends were 7 bases for V and 0 bases for J; bases not matched to a gene: 2. Germline lookup yields CDR1 SEHNR and CDR2 FQNEAQ (reference sequence). Here the CDR3 reads CASNRGDQETQYF. The CDR3 DNA reads as TGTGCCAGCAACCGGGGGGACCAAGAGACCCAGTACTTC.

The J gene is TRBJ1-2, the V gene TRBV5-4; D is unclear. Germline V gives CDR1 SGHNT, CDR2 YYREEE (reference sequence). This CDR3 contains 14 residues. With 0 bases removed from V and 1 base from J, the gap between germline ends came to 7 bases. The chain's CDR3 is CASSLDRHNYGYTF. The CDR3 DNA follows: TGTGCCAGCAGCTTGGACCGGCATAACTATGGCTACACCTTC.

The rearrangement uses TRBV5-4 and TRBJ1-4; no firm D call. Per the germline V gene, CDR1 is SGHNT and CDR2 is YYREEE (reference sequence). This CDR3 has 13 amino acids. V dropped 2 bases and J dropped 8 bases, with 10 bases sitting between them. CDR3 amino acids: CASSLHPGEKLFF. CDR3 nucleotides: TGTGCCAGCAGCTTACACCCCGGGGAAAAACTGTTTTTT.

This clone came up a few times. The chain employs TRBV2 and TRBJ2-5; D is perhaps TRBD2 (6 bases). The CDR3 has 12 residues. Germline V gene sequence: CDR1 SNHLY, CDR2 FYNNEI. V was cut by 8 bases and J by 5 bases, with 12 bases left in between. The CDR3 DNA is TGTGCCAGCTCTAGCGTGGGGGAGACCCAGTACTTC. Translation: CASSSVGETQYF.

This chain joins TRBV28 and TRBJ1-5; 9 bases are shared with TRBD1. The V gene's germline CDR1 is MDHEN and CDR2 SYDVKM. Trimming at V came to 6 bases and at J to 1 base, leaving 10 bases not matched to a gene. The CDR3 totals 17 residues. CDR3 amino acids: CASRPGQGFLSNQPQHF. The CDR3 DNA is TGTGCCAGCAGGCCCGGACAGGGGTTTTTGAGCAATCAGCCCCAGCATTTT.

V is TRBV27 and J is TRBJ2-1; perhaps TRBD1 as D (6 bases). The CDR3 consists of 13 residues. From germline, CDR1 is MNHEY and CDR2 SMNVEV (reference sequence). V lost 5 bases to trimming and J lost 3 bases, with 8 bases between them. The CDR3 loop reads CASSPDSYNEQFF. CDR3 nucleotide sequence: TGTGCCAGCAGTCCGGACAGCTACAATGAGCAGTTCTTC.